A selection of T cell receptor beta chains follows, all from one sample in a study of OX40 agonist ivuxolimab in advanced cancers. TCRdb's copy holds only in-frame clones and misses some; the assay was immunoSEQ multiplex PCR. The sample includes about 10,000 clones, roughly 90% of them seen just once. The starting material was CD4+ or CD8+ T cells sorted from blood, obtained in a trial of the OX40 agonist ivuxolimab. Receptors were obtained from an adult with an advanced solid tumor such as melanoma, head and neck, liver or kidney cancer. Each CDR3 is given with its conserved first and last residue. D genes are given only for firm matches.

d_call: TRBD2; j_call: TRBJ2-3; v_call: TRBV5-8; cdr3_aa: CASSSGLAGALSTDTQYF; cdr3_nt: TGTGCCAGCAGCTCCGGACTAGCGGGGGCCCTTAGCACAGATACGCAGTATTTT
d_call: TRBD1; j_call: TRBJ1-1; v_call: TRBV15; cdr3_aa: CATSSTGDTEAFF; cdr3_nt: TGTGCCACCAGCAGTACAGGGGACACTGAAGCTTTCTTT
d_call: .; j_call: TRBJ1-4; v_call: TRBV9; cdr3_aa: CASSADEPGNEKLFF; cdr3_nt: TGTGCCAGCAGCGCCGACGAACCGGGGAATGAAAAACTGTTTTTT
d_call: .; j_call: TRBJ2-2; v_call: TRBV25-1; cdr3_aa: CASTEGIGELFF; cdr3_nt: TGTGCCAGCACCGAAGGGATCGGGGAGCTGTTTTTT
d_call: .; j_call: TRBJ1-2; v_call: TRBV7-8; cdr3_aa: CASSLNYGYTF; cdr3_nt: TGTGCCAGCAGCCTTAACTATGGCTACACCTTC
d_call: TRBD1; j_call: TRBJ1-5; v_call: TRBV5-4; cdr3_aa: CASSSKTGVQPQHF; cdr3_nt: TGTGCCAGCAGCAGCAAGACAGGGGTTCAGCCCCAGCATTTT
d_call: .; j_call: TRBJ1-1; v_call: TRBV4-2; cdr3_aa: CANSPYWNTEAFF; cdr3_nt: TGTGCCAACAGCCCGTATTGGAACACTGAAGCTTTCTTT
d_call: .; j_call: TRBJ1-2; v_call: TRBV5-5; cdr3_aa: CASSLGTGNYGYTF; cdr3_nt: TGTGCCAGCAGCTTGGGGACGGGGAACTATGGCTACACCTTC
d_call: TRBD1; j_call: TRBJ2-7; v_call: TRBV6-6; cdr3_aa: CASSYGTGGYEQYF; cdr3_nt: TGTGCCAGCAGTTACGGGACAGGGGGCTACGAGCAGTACTTC
d_call: TRBD2; j_call: TRBJ2-3; v_call: TRBV7-9; cdr3_aa: CASSLDVGVGTSDTDTQYF; cdr3_nt: TGTGCCAGCAGCTTAGACGTAGGTGTTGGGACTAGCGACACAGATACGCAGTATTTT
d_call: .; j_call: TRBJ2-3; v_call: TRBV9; cdr3_aa: CASSVGGNTDTQYF; cdr3_nt: TGTGCCAGCAGCGTGGGCGGGAACACAGATACGCAGTATTTT
d_call: .; j_call: TRBJ2-2; v_call: TRBV14; cdr3_aa: CASSLGGNTGELFF; cdr3_nt: TGTGCCAGCAGCCTCGGGGGGAACACCGGGGAGCTGTTTTTT
d_call: .; j_call: TRBJ2-7; v_call: TRBV19; cdr3_aa: CASSMDWGRYEQYF; cdr3_nt: TGTGCCAGTAGTATGGACTGGGGTCGCTACGAGCAGTACTTC